The 16 T cell receptor beta chains below were found in one sample sequenced in a study of T cell responses to AZD1222 COVID-19 vaccine. This table comes from immunoSEQ multiplex PCR, and its TCRdb copy is limited to in-frame clones, with some not included. This table has 150,000 or so clones, about 92% appearing once. Sequences were derived from peripheral blood, sampled on day 0 of AZD1222 vaccination. These receptors all stem from an adult in good health.

This sequence joins TRBV30 and TRBJ1-3, with D possibly TRBD1 on 5 matching bases. Germline loops: CDR1 GTSNPN, CDR2 SVGIG (reference sequence). The CDR3 has 15 amino acids. V gave up 3 bases and J gave up 0 bases, with 12 bases separating them. The CDR3 nucleotides are TGTGCCTGGAGCCTAAACGGGGCCTCTGGAAACACCATATATTTT. Translating it yields CAWSLNGASGNTIYF. The variable domain in full, completed from reference TRBV30 and TRBJ1-3, reads SQTIHQWPATLVQPVGSPLSLECTVEGTSNPNLYWYRQAAGRGLQLLFYSVGIGQISSEVPQNLSASRPQDRQFILSSKKLLLSDSGFYLCAWSLNGASGNTIYFGEGSWLTVV.

The chain has TRBV5-1 and TRBJ2-5, with 9 bases aligning to TRBD2. Trimming at V came to 5 bases and at J to 4 bases, leaving 6 bases not matched to a gene. Germline V gives CDR1 SGHRS, CDR2 YFSETQ. This CDR3 is 14 amino acids long. The CDR3 reads CASRTSGWLETQYF. The CDR3, as DNA: TGCGCCAGCAGGACTAGCGGTTGGTTAGAGACCCAGTACTTC.

V usage is TRBV14 and J usage is TRBJ1-1; D ambiguous. CDR1 and CDR2 (germline): SGHDN, FVKESK. The length of the CDR3 is 14 residues. Trimming removed 4 bases from V and 1 base from J, with 10 bases in between. The CDR3 region is CASSLAWSNTEAFF. CDR3 sequence (DNA): TGTGCCAGCAGCCTAGCGTGGTCGAACACTGAAGCTTTCTTT.

The rearrangement uses TRBV9 and TRBJ2-3; D not certain. This CDR3 region has 16 residues. Per germline, CDR1 SGDLS and CDR2 YYNGEE. With 0 bases removed from V and 6 bases from J, the gap between germline ends came to 17 bases. The CDR3 sequence is CASSVGSDPIWDTQYF. CDR3 sequence (DNA): TGTGCCAGCAGCGTAGGGTCAGACCCTATCTGGGATACGCAGTATTTT.

The chain carries TRBV3-1 (or the pseudogene TRBV3-2) and TRBJ1-2; a weak D match, TRBD1 (6 bases). The germline V gene encodes CDR1 LGHDT and CDR2 YNNKEL (reference sequence). The V and J ends lost 2 bases and 8 bases respectively, with 9 bases between them. The CDR3 has 12 residues. CDR3 in amino acids: CASSQRGGGYTF. The CDR3 coding sequence is TGTGCCAGCAGCCAAAGGGGGGGAGGCTACACCTTC.

This clone appeared a single time. This sequence joins TRBV7-2 and TRBJ1-2; D ambiguous. Trimming took 2 bases from V and 7 from J, leaving 11 bases between them. Per germline, CDR1 SGHTA and CDR2 FQGNSA. The length of the CDR3 is 13 residues. DNA for the CDR3: TGTGCCAGCAGCTTACGATCGGTGGCTGGCTACACCTTC. As protein: CASSLRSVAGYTF.

CDR3 coding DNA: TGTGCCAGCAGGTGGGCCGGGGGGGGCTCCTACAATGAGCAGTTCTTC. It translates to CASRWAGGGSYNEQFF. V usage is TRBV7-2 and J usage is TRBJ2-1; TRBD2 matches 8 bases. The CDR3 totals 16 residues. Trimming cost V 6 bases and J 0 bases; bases outside gene matches: 7. The germline V gene has CDR1 SGHTA and CDR2 FQGNSA.

The chain employs TRBV28 and TRBJ2-1; 9 bases match TRBD1. CDR1 is MDHEN, CDR2 SYDVKM, per germline. This CDR3 contains 17 residues. Germline trimming cut 5 bases from V and 8 bases from J; bases unmatched to any gene: 16. The CDR3 loop reads CASSLTSGTGFYDEQFF. The CDR3 DNA reads as TGTGCCAGCAGTCTCACCTCCGGGACAGGGTTTTACGATGAGCAGTTCTTC.

The chain recombines TRBV11-3 with TRBJ2-5; D may be TRBD2 (5 bases). Trimming took off 7 bases at V and 0 bases at J, with 9 bases between the two ends. The CDR3 covers 13 residues. CDR1 is SGHNT and CDR2 is YENEEA in the germline V gene. CDR3 DNA: TGTGCCAGCACTAGCAGCCACCAAGAGACCCAGTACTTC. It codes for CASTSSHQETQYF.

This chain links TRBV28 with TRBJ1-5; a possible D gene is TRBD1 (5 bases). Trimming left V 6 bases short and J 2 bases short, with 14 bases between. Looked up from germline, CDR1 is MDHEN and CDR2 is SYDVKM. There are 15 residues in the CDR3. The CDR3 region is CASRPQGLGNQPQHF. CDR3 bases: TGTGCCAGCAGACCGCAGGGTCTGGGCAATCAGCCCCAGCATTTT.

This clone has just a few counts. This chain joins TRBV7-9 and TRBJ2-2; perhaps TRBD2 as D (6 bases). V lost 5 bases and J 7 bases, leaving 11 bases between the germline ends. This CDR3 comprises 13 residues. In germline, CDR1 is SEHNR, CDR2 FQNEAQ (reference sequence). The CDR3: CASSRGTVGELFF. DNA for the CDR3: TGTGCCAGCAGCCGGGGGACTGTCGGGGAGCTGTTTTTT.

Worth noting for this clone: The identical CDR3 is also encoded by other nucleotide sequences in the sample. J is TRBJ2-7 and V is TRBV11-3; unclear D gene. Germline V CDR1 and CDR2: SGHNT, YENEEA. The CDR3 covers 11 residues. Trimming left V 1 base short and J 7 bases short, with 5 bases between. CDR3 loop: CASSLGREQYF. The CDR3 DNA follows: TGTGCCAGCAGCTTAGGGAGAGAGCAGTACTTC.

This chain joins TRBV29-1 and TRBJ2-3; D possibly corresponds to TRBD2 (5 bases). In germline, CDR1 is SQVTM, CDR2 ANQGSEA. V was clipped by 6 bases and J by 2 bases, with 12 bases between them. The CDR3 has 13 residues. Here the CDR3 DNA reads TGCAGCGTGAGCGGTGGGAACACAGATACGCAGTATTTT. It yields the protein CSVSGGNTDTQYF.

The chain employs TRBV9 and TRBJ1-3; D gene ambiguous. The germline V gene has CDR1 SGDLS and CDR2 YYNGEE. The CDR3 extends over 12 amino acids. Trimming shortened V by 4 bases and J by 2 bases, and 4 bases separated the two germline ends. The CDR3 protein is CASSRAGNTIYF. CDR3 nucleotides: TGTGCCAGCAGCCGGGCTGGAAACACCATATATTTT.

This clone was recorded a few times. CDR3 sequence reads: CASSWRLTSQGSNQPQHF. The CDR3 DNA follows: TGTGCCAGCAGCTGGAGACTGACAAGCCAGGGTAGCAATCAGCCCCAGCATTTT. V gene TRBV7-4 combines with J gene TRBJ1-5, with D possibly being TRBD1 (5 bases). Looked up from germline, CDR1 is SGHVT and CDR2 is SQSDAQ. V was shortened by 4 bases and J by 0 bases, with 19 bases between the two germline ends. The CDR3 has 18 amino acids.

The chain's CDR3 is CASSQEGGPFAELFF. DNA of the CDR3: TGTGCCAGCAGCCAAGAAGGGGGGCCCTTCGCGGAACTGTTTTTT. J is TRBJ1-4 and V is TRBV11-2, with D possibly matching TRBD1 (6 bases). With 5 bases removed from V and 12 bases from J, the gap between germline ends came to 22 bases. Germline V gives CDR1 SGHAT, CDR2 FQNNGV. CDR3 size: 15 residues.